This T cell receptor beta chain is from a study of blood T cell repertoires in COVID-19. Study details: Acute and convalescent COVID-19 specimens originated in the United States, Italy and Spain. PBMCs, B-cell-depleted T cells, or T cells provided the cDNA or gDNA that made up the material.

The V gene's germline CDR1 is SGHNT and CDR2 YYREEE (reference sequence). The length of the CDR3 is 14 residues. The ends were cut back, 3 bases at V and 5 bases at J, with 11 bases in the middle. Authors' data handling: Estimated nucleated cell counts came from reference gene primer amplification. The protocol was immunoSEQ multiplex PCR, while the TCRdb copy is restricted to in-frame clones and leaves out a portion. V and J calls and clone size are as listed in that table; D and trimming were resolved from the DNA. The table includes some 11,000 clones, almost 85% detected once. This clone was detected once.

The chain employs TRBV5-4 and TRBJ2-2; weak D call: TRBD2 (7 bases). The sample was peripheral blood. The sequence derives from a man between 45 and 60 years old with active COVID-19. The CDR3 DNA sequence: TGTGCCAGCAGCTGGGGGGGCTTTACCGGGGAGCTGTTTTTT. This encodes CASSWGGFTGELFF.